This T cell receptor beta chain is from a study of vaccination effects on CD4 cells after COVID-19. The CDR3 runs to 14 residues. The germline V and J ends were trimmed by 2 bases and 2 bases, with 7 bases remaining between them. Germline CDR1 is SGHTA and CDR2 is FQGNSA. Concerning this clone: Antigen specificity is unknown.

Study-wide points: There were few convalescent patients in the study and no early post-infection timepoints.

Before sequencing, viral peptide pools were used by the ViraFEST assay to expand antigen-specific CD4+ T cells. Culture proceeded for roughly ten days, and CD4+ T cells were then isolated. Negative nucleocapsid antibody tests before and after vaccination confirmed no previous SARS-CoV-2 infection. Sequencing used immunoSEQ multiplex PCR; TCRdb keeps in-frame clones, though not all of them. This table holds roughly 41,000 clones, 70% to 85% found once. Sequencing used CD4+ T cells from PBMCs cultured with HCoV-NL63 spike peptides, obtained before COVID-19 vaccination. This sequence was found in a human donor who received a COVID-19 vaccine. The V call is TRBV7-2, the J call TRBJ2-1; D is undetermined. CDR3 amino acids: CASSLTRTYNEQFF. The CDR3 bases are TGTGCCAGCAGCTTAACCCGCACCTACAATGAGCAGTTCTTC.